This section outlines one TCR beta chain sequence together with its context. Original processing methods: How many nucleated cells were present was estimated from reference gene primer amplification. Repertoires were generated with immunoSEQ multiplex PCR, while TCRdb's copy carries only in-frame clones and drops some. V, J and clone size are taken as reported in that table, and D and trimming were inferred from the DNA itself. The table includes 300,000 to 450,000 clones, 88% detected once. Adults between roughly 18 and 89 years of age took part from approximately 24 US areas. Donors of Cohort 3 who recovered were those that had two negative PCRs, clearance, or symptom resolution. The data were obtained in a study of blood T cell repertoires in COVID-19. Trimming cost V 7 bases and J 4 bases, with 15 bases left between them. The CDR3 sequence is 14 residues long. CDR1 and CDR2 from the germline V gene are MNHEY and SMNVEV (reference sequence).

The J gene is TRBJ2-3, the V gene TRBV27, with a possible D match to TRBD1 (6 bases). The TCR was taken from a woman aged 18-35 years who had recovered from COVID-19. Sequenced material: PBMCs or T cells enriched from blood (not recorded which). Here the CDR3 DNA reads TGTGCCAGCAATAACAGGGTACCAGCAGATACGCAGTATTTT. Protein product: CASNNRVPADTQYF.